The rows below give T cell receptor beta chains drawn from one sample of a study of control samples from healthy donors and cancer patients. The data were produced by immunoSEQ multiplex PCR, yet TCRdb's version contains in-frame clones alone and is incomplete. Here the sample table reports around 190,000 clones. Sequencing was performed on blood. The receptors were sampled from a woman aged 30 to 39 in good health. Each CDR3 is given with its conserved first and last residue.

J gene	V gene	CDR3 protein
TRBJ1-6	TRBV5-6	CASSLGPKNSPLHF
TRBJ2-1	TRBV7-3	CASSPGLGRDNEQFF
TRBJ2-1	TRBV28	CASSLDRVNNEQFF
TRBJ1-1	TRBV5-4	CASFRGMGTEAFF
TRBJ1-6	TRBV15	CATRGKENYNSPLHF
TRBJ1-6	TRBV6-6	CASRRSADSPLHF
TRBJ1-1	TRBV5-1	CASSWSGAVNTEAFF
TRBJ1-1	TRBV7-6	CASRNRGTEAFF
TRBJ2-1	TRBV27	CASSPSDYRSSYNEQFF
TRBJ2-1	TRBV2	CASSGGWKFF
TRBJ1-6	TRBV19	CASSPRDSSYNSPLHF
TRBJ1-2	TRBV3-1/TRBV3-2	CASSHFLEGVDGYTF
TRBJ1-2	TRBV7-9	CASSLVGDGYTF
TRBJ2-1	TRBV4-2	CASSPRGAGLYNEQFF
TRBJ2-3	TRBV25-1	CASRYGQLSTDTQYF
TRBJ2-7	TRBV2	CASSGQGRTEQYF
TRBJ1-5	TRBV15	CATSRDYGAWEPHNQPQHF
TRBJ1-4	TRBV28	CASATLATNEKLFF
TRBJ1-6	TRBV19	CASSRISGTGDSPLHF
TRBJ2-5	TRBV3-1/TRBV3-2	CASSQAGGQETQYF
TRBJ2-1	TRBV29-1	CSGTPGGSYNEQFF
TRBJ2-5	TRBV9	CASSVEQGETQYF
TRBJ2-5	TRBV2	CASRGQGAASETQYF
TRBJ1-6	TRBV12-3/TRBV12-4	CASSFFSPLHF
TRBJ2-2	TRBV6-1	CASSESSGGAKTGELFF
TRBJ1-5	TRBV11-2	CASSLGTGPHEPQHF
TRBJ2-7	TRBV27	CASSLEGYEQYF
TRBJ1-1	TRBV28	CASSSEGSGRGTEAFF
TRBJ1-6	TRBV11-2	CASSLAPGSPLHF
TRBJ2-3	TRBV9	CASSVTPASTDTQYF
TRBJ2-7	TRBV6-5	CASSDRGPSDEQYF
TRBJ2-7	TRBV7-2	CASSLAGSGAYEQYF
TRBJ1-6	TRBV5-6	CASSLRPGGGSPLHF
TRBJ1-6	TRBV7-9	CASSSAPGQLTNSPLHF
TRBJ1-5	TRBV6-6	CASAASNQPQHF
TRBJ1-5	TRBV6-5	CASAGVYSNQPQHF
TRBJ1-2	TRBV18	CASSADRSYGYTF
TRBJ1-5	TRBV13	CASSLGGSNQPQHF
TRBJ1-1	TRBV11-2	CASSLASERIAFF
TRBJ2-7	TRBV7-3	CASSPSGGSPSYEQYF
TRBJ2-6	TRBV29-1	CSVVAGANVLTF
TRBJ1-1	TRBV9	CASSEPRREGGVMNTEAFF
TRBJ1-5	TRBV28	CASSLRQGNQPQHF
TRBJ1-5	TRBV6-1	CASSEGGPALSSQHF
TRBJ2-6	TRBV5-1	CASSLRREPLSGANVLTF
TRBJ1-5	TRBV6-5	CASRTRTGIQPQHF
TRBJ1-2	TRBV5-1	CASSPRGNYGYTF
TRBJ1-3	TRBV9	CASRGAGNTIYF
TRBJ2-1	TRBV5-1	CASSLALAGGAYNEQFF
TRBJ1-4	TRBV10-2	CASSELGGKLFF
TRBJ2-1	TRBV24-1	CATSEWGKRNEQFF
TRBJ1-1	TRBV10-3	CAISSRGQEFAFF
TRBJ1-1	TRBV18	CASSREQVSREAFF